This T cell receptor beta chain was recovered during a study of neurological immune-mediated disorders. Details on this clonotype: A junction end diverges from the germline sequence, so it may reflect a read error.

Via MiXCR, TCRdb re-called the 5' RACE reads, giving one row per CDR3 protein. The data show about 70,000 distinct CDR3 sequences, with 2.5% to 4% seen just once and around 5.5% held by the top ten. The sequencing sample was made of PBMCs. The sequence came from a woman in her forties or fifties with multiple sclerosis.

The chain's CDR3 is CASSPYGRQENQYF. The DNA for the CDR3 is TGTGCCAGCAGCCCCTACGGGCGGCAAGAGAACCAGTACTTC. The V call is TRBV7-2, the J call TRBJ2-5; D gene uncertain. Germline loops: CDR1 SGHTA, CDR2 FQGNSA. The CDR3 has 14 amino acids.